These 7 T cell receptor beta chains were sequenced from one sample in a study of control samples from healthy donors and cancer patients. The assay was immunoSEQ multiplex PCR, and TCRdb's table has in-frame clones only and misses some. Of about 100,000 clones listed, about 90% are singletons. The specimen sequenced was blood. The receptors were gathered from a woman in her 50s in good health.

The rearrangement joins TRBV19 to TRBJ1-5; D is perhaps TRBD1 (5 bases). The CDR3 contains 16 residues. CDR1 is LNHDA, CDR2 SQIVND, per germline (reference sequence). Trimming left V 6 bases short and J 6 bases short, with 21 bases between. CDR3 sequence: CASRRTGSGGSQPQHF. The CDR3 DNA follows: TGTGCCAGTAGGCGAACGGGGTCCGGGGGAAGTCAGCCCCAGCATTTT.

The chain has TRBV7-3 and TRBJ2-3; D is ambiguous. Trimming cost V 6 bases and J 2 bases, with 9 bases left between them. The germline V gene encodes CDR1 SGHTA and CDR2 FQGTGA. There are 13 residues in the CDR3. The CDR3 sequence is CASSQPDTDTQYF. The DNA of the CDR3 is TGTGCCAGCAGTCAGCCGGACACAGATACGCAGTATTTT.

V usage is TRBV15 and J usage is TRBJ1-5; weak D call: TRBD1 (5 bases). Germline loops: CDR1 LNHNV, CDR2 YYDKDF (reference sequence). There are 18 residues in the CDR3. V lost 0 bases to trimming and J lost 3 bases, with 18 bases between them. The CDR3 spells CATSRDEGREVLNQPQHF. In nucleotides, the CDR3 is TGTGCCACCAGCAGAGATGAAGGCAGGGAAGTCCTCAATCAGCCCCAGCATTTT.

The chain links TRBV18 to TRBJ2-2; the match to TRBD1 covers 9 bases. This CDR3 contains 18 residues. V trimming: 2 bases; J trimming: 0 bases; junction bases outside the gene matches: 7. CDR1 is KGHSH and CDR2 is LQKENI in the germline V gene. CDR3 sequence reads: CASSPLPGTGTNTGELFF. Written as DNA, the CDR3 is TGTGCCAGCTCACCATTACCGGGGACAGGGACGAACACCGGGGAGCTGTTTTTT.

This rearrangement joins TRBV29-1 to TRBJ2-2, with D perhaps TRBD1 or TRBD2 (6 bases each). Germline V gene data show CDR1 as SQVTM and CDR2 as ANQGSEA. Trimming cost V 7 bases and J 7 bases, with 19 bases left between them. This CDR3 contains 14 residues. The CDR3 coding sequence is TGCAGCGCCGGGGGCGAGCTTAAGGGCGGGGAGCTGTTTTTT. As protein: CSAGGELKGGELFF.

The chain combines TRBV24-1 with TRBJ2-1; no definite D call. CDR3 length: 13 residues. V lost 6 bases, J lost 5 bases, and 10 bases lay in between. Per the germline V gene, CDR1 is KGHDR and CDR2 is SFDVKD. The CDR3 region is CATSRHGDNEQFF. Written as DNA, the CDR3 is TGTGCCACCAGTCGGCACGGCGACAATGAGCAGTTCTTC.

This chain connects TRBV5-1 to TRBJ2-5; D gene unclear. Germline V CDR1 and CDR2: SGHRS, YFSETQ. The CDR3 is made up of 12 amino acids. The germline V and J ends were trimmed by 0 bases and 5 bases, with 5 bases remaining between them. CDR3 DNA sequence: TGCGCCAGCAGCTTGGAATTGGAGACCCAGTACTTC. As protein: CASSLELETQYF.